Listed below are T cell receptor beta chains from one sample, sequenced in a study of blood T cell repertoires in COVID-19. The table came from immunoSEQ multiplex PCR; TCRdb's copy has only in-frame clones and leaves some out. Of over 60,000 clones listed, 90% were seen once; the top ten hold approximately 5.8%. Sample: peripheral blood. Receptor source: a man between 50 and 59 years old with acute or convalescent COVID-19. Both conserved end residues are trimmed from each CDR3. Fields, in order: V gene, J gene, CDR3 protein.

>TRBV7-9|TRBJ2-2
ASSLSRLRGTGELF
>TRBV2|TRBJ2-2
ASSRQGANTGELF
>TRBV7-2|TRBJ2-3
ASSFTTGITDTQY
>TRBV19|TRBJ1-3
ASEGTGVGNTIY
>TRBV3-1/TRBV3-2|TRBJ2-5
ASSRGASGSQETQY
>TRBV6-4|TRBJ2-1
ASSDSSRGGNEQF
>TRBV3-1/TRBV3-2|TRBJ2-5
ASSPGRASGNYQETQY
>TRBV2|TRBJ1-2
ASSGTIPNYGYT
>TRBV28|TRBJ1-1
ASTATGGYTEAF
>TRBV5-8|TRBJ1-6
ASQGAYNSPLH
>TRBV12-3/TRBV12-4|TRBJ2-7
ASSYRQEQY
>TRBV25-1|TRBJ1-2
ASSGSRTGGGYT
>TRBV4-1|TRBJ1-5
ASSQDGQGAHQPQH
>TRBV7-4|TRBJ1-1
ASSFTAGWMTEAF
>TRBV6-5|TRBJ1-4
ASSPGTGYARKLF
>TRBV14|TRBJ2-5
ASSQPGQKQETQY
>TRBV19|TRBJ1-2
ASSGTGAFYGYT
>TRBV2|TRBJ1-5
ASRGQGAPNQPQH
>TRBV21-1|TRBJ1-2
ASTKGLMEGYT
>TRBV18|TRBJ2-7
ASSPPTSGASYEQY
>TRBV14|TRBJ2-7
ASRDRGRDEQY
>TRBV5-1|TRBJ2-5
ASSPNSAAGETQY
>TRBV14|TRBJ2-3
ASSQDWREGTQY
>TRBV9|TRBJ2-7
ASSVKTGYEQY
>TRBV4-1|TRBJ1-2
ASSQGQTYGYT
>TRBV5-4|TRBJ2-3
ASRILAGADTQY
>TRBV5-6|TRBJ2-2
ASSLPQDRDNTGELF
>TRBV7-2|TRBJ1-3
ASSALGQGNTIY
>TRBV19|TRBJ2-5
ASRIGTGGPETQY
>TRBV20-1|TRBJ2-1
SADRLGHKF
>TRBV11-3|TRBJ2-5
ASSIRGTGGQETQY
>TRBV27|TRBJ1-4
ARGQGGINEKLF
>TRBV6-1|TRBJ1-6
ASSEKGTRVRSPLH
>TRBV10-3|TRBJ2-3
AISEGTFFNTDTQY
>TRBV6-2/TRBV6-3|TRBJ1-1
ASSYGQGLGAPNTEAF